The 15 T cell receptor beta chains presented below share a single source sample, sequenced in a study of blood T cell repertoires in COVID-19. TCRdb's copy holds only in-frame clones and misses some; the assay was immunoSEQ multiplex PCR. The sample lists roughly 86,000 clones, 70% to 90% occurring once. Sequencing was carried out using peripheral blood. All receptors derive from a man in his forties or fifties with acute or convalescent COVID-19.

The chain is built from TRBV6-2 or TRBV6-3 and TRBJ2-1; D possibly corresponds to TRBD1 (5 bases). The CDR3 is 16 amino acids. V lost 5 bases and J 0 bases, leaving 14 bases between the germline ends. Germline loops: CDR1 MNHEY, CDR2 SVGEGT. The CDR3, as DNA: TGTGCCAGCAGTACCGAGGACCAGGGCTCCTACAATGAGCAGTTCTTC. This translates into CASSTEDQGSYNEQFF.

The V call is TRBV4-1, the J call TRBJ1-2; no clear D. Trimming pared 0 bases from V and 8 bases from J, leaving 13 bases between. Germline CDR1 reads MGHRA; CDR2 reads YSYEKL. CDR3 length equals 14 residues. DNA for the CDR3: TGCGCCAGCAGCCAAGAGTCCGCCAGGATCGGCTACACCTTC. This gives the protein CASSQESARIGYTF.

This chain joins TRBV12-3 or TRBV12-4 and TRBJ1-5; the D gene is possibly TRBD1 (6 bases). V dropped 8 bases and J dropped 3 bases, with 11 bases sitting between them. The CDR3 totals 13 residues. The CDR3 is CASRGQSNQPQHF. CDR3 in DNA: TGTGCCAGCCGTGGACAGTCCAATCAGCCCCAGCATTTT.

This rearrangement joins TRBV25-1 to TRBJ2-7; no clear D. CDR1 and CDR2 from the germline V gene are MGHDK and SYGVNS. The CDR3 length is 13 residues. V shed 3 bases and J shed 5 bases, with 11 bases lying between them. CDR3 in amino acids: CASSEGLWDEQYF. The CDR3 nucleotides are TGTGCCAGCAGTGAGGGCCTCTGGGACGAGCAGTACTTC.

The V call is TRBV6-2 or TRBV6-3, the J call TRBJ2-4, with TRBD1 matching 8 bases. V lost 5 bases to trimming and J lost 1 base; unmatched junction nucleotides: 4. The CDR3 loop spans 15 amino acids. Germline assignment: CDR1 MNHEY and CDR2 SVGEGT. The CDR3 is CASSTNRGAKNIQYF. CDR3 sequence (DNA): TGTGCCAGCAGTACCAACAGGGGGGCCAAAAACATTCAGTACTTC.

V usage is TRBV10-3 and J usage is TRBJ2-1; 12 bases match TRBD2. J lost 0 bases, V lost 6 bases, and 3 bases had no gene match. The CDR3 consists of 16 residues. In germline, CDR1 is ENHRY, CDR2 SYGVKD. The CDR3 DNA reads TGTGCCATCAGCCCGACTAGCGGGAGCTCCTACAATGAGCAGTTCTTC. Its protein is CAISPTSGSSYNEQFF.

CDR3 region: CASRSQTTNTEAFF. CDR3 bases: TGCGCCAGCAGATCCCAGACTACGAACACTGAAGCTTTCTTT. The chain combines TRBV5-1 with TRBJ1-1; no clear D gene. Germline CDR1 is SGHRS and CDR2 is YFSETQ. Trimming took off 5 bases at V and 1 base at J, with 12 bases between the two ends. The CDR3 covers 14 residues.

This clone was seen a single time. CDR3 sequence reads: CASSLGSGTGNEQYF. CDR3 DNA: TGTGCCAGCAGCTTAGGTTCCGGGACAGGGAACGAGCAGTACTTC. This chain links TRBV11-2 with TRBJ2-7, with 9 nucleotides matching TRBD1. Trimming at V came to 1 base and at J to 5 bases, leaving 6 bases not matched to a gene. Looked up from germline, CDR1 is SGHAT and CDR2 is FQNNGV. This CDR3 has 15 residues.

The V call is TRBV12-3 or TRBV12-4, the J call TRBJ1-1; D ambiguous. This CDR3 spans 13 amino acids. Deletions cut 3 bases from V and 1 base from J, with 6 bases between. The CDR3 protein is CASSFTENTEAFF. The DNA for the CDR3 is TGTGCCAGCAGTTTCACAGAGAACACTGAAGCTTTCTTT.

The rearrangement links TRBV6-2 or TRBV6-3 to TRBJ2-7; 8 bases line up with TRBD2. The CDR3 extends over 16 amino acids. Germline V CDR1 and CDR2: MNHEY, SVGEGT. J lost 6 bases, V lost 0 bases, and 10 bases had no gene match. The CDR3 spells CASSYSPGLAAREQYF. The CDR3, as DNA: TGTGCCAGCAGTTACTCCCCTGGACTAGCCGCTCGCGAGCAGTACTTC.

V usage is TRBV18 and J usage is TRBJ1-2; D is perhaps TRBD1 (6 bases). The CDR3 is made up of 14 amino acids. Between the trimmed V and J ends, which lost 0 bases and 6 bases, there was a span of 11 bases. Germline V gene data show CDR1 as KGHSH and CDR2 as LQKENI. Written as DNA, the CDR3 is TGTGCCAGCTCACCACCCCGGGGGGGCGATGGCTACACCTTC. Amino acids: CASSPPRGGDGYTF. Combining the CDR3 with reference TRBV18 and TRBJ1-2 gives the whole variable domain NAGVMQNPRHLVRRRGQEARLRCSPMKGHSHVYWYRQLPEEGLKFMVYLQKENIIDESGMPKERFSAEFPKEGPSILRIQQVVRGDSAAYFCASSPPRGGDGYTFGSGTRLTVV.

This sequence joins TRBV6-2 or TRBV6-3 and TRBJ2-7; D uncertain. The V gene lost 0 bases and the J gene lost 7 bases, with 13 bases spanning the gap. The CDR3 length is 14 residues. Germline CDR1 MNHEY, CDR2 SVGEGT. CDR3 sequence: CASSYSSLRGEQYF. Written as DNA, the CDR3 is TGTGCCAGCAGTTACTCGAGCCTGAGAGGAGAGCAGTACTTC.

V and J are TRBV6-2 or TRBV6-3 and TRBJ2-7; TRBD2 aligns across 10 bases. The CDR3 loop spans 15 amino acids. V lost 2 bases to trimming and J lost 6 bases; unmatched junction nucleotides: 7. CDR1 is MNHEY, CDR2 SVGEGT, per germline. The CDR3 bases are TGTGCCAGCAGTTACCTTACTAGCGGGACGTTCGAGCAGTACTTC. It is translated as CASSYLTSGTFEQYF.

The chain joins TRBV28 to TRBJ2-7; 12 bases map to TRBD1. Germline CDR1 and CDR2: MDHEN and SYDVKM. The V and J ends lost 4 bases and 7 bases, in that order; junction bases with no gene match: 8. The CDR3 consists of 15 residues. In DNA form, the CDR3 reads TGTGCCAGCAGTTCTCCGGGACAGGGGGCGTGGGAGCAGTACTTC. Protein: CASSSPGQGAWEQYF. The variable domain in full, with the rest retrieved from reference TRBV28 and TRBJ2-7, is DVKVTQSSRYLVKRTGEKVFLECVQDMDHENMFWYRQDPGLGLRLIYFSYDVKMKEKGDIPEGYSVSREKKERFSLILESASTNQTSMYLCASSSPGQGAWEQYFGPGTRLTVT.

The chain links TRBV30 to TRBJ2-1; 10 bases are shared with TRBD2. V gave up 3 bases and J gave up 2 bases; unmatched junction bases: 4. Germline CDR1 is GTSNPN and CDR2 is SVGIG (reference sequence). The CDR3 covers 15 residues. CDR3 coding DNA: TGTGCCTGGAGGCTAGCGGGAGCCGCCTACAATGAGCAGTTCTTC. This gives the protein CAWRLAGAAYNEQFF.